These 10 T cell receptor beta chains were all obtained from the same sample, sequenced in a study of blood T cells in healthy people across ages. PCR was performed a second time for about 7 to 12 cycles using a sample-barcoded 5' primer and a J-beta primer mix. One entry per CDR3 protein, called by TCRdb with MiXCR from the 5' RACE reads. This table has roughly 1.5 million distinct CDR3 sequences, approximately 43% appearing once. The specimen was blood. Receptors were obtained from a woman under 30 in good health.

This clonotype has ten or more counts. The gene calls are TRBV7-2 and TRBJ2-1; a possible D gene is TRBD1 (5 bases). The CDR3 contains 15 residues. The germline gives CDR1 SGHTA, CDR2 FQGNSA. The V end lost 5 bases, the J end lost 0 bases, and 11 bases lay between the germline ends. The CDR3 region is CASSIGAFSYNEQFF. For the CDR3, the DNA is TGTGCCAGCAGCATTGGGGCTTTCTCCTACAATGAGCAGTTCTTC.

The chain links TRBV29-1 to TRBJ2-5; 7 bases agree with TRBD1. V lost 7 bases and J lost 9; bases outside the gene matches: 11. The CDR3 extends over 12 amino acids. Germline CDR1 and CDR2: SQVTM and ANQGSEA. The chain's CDR3 is CSESTGEGAQYF. CDR3 coding DNA: TGCAGCGAATCCACAGGGGAAGGGGCCCAGTACTTC.

A few counts support this clonotype. For the CDR3, the DNA is TGCAGTGCTGGACAGGGGGCGGACACTGAAGCTTTCTTT. It encodes CSAGQGADTEAFF. This chain joins TRBV20-1 and TRBJ1-1; TRBD1 matches at 11 bases. This CDR3 contains 13 residues. J gave up 3 bases and V 5 bases, and 2 bases lay outside the gene matches. Germline loops: CDR1 DFQATT, CDR2 SNEGSKA (reference sequence).

This chain joins TRBV7-9 and TRBJ2-2, with unresolved D. This CDR3 has 14 residues. The germline gives CDR1 SEHNR, CDR2 FQNEAQ (reference sequence). V shed 5 bases and J shed 1 base, with 8 bases lying between them. CDR3 amino acids: CASSVSGNTGELFF. The DNA for the CDR3 is TGTGCCAGCAGCGTTTCCGGGAACACCGGGGAGCTGTTTTTT.

This clonotype was found many times. The genes are TRBV29-1 and TRBJ2-1, with D possibly being TRBD1 (5 bases). Trimming took off 4 bases at V and 1 base at J, with 11 bases between the two ends. This CDR3 contains 14 residues. CDR1 SQVTM and CDR2 ANQGSEA come from the germline V gene. CDR3 protein: CSVGPGLSYNEQFF. CDR3 bases: TGCAGCGTTGGCCCAGGGCTGTCCTACAATGAGCAGTTCTTC.

This clonotype came up a few times. This sequence joins TRBV6-1 and TRBJ2-1, with TRBD1 identical over 7 bases. Germline V gives CDR1 MNHNS, CDR2 SASEGT. The V gene end was trimmed by 1 base and the J gene end by 5 bases; junction bases not matched to a gene: 5. The CDR3 length is 15 residues. CDR3 residues: CASSEVGTAHNEQFF. CDR3 nucleotide sequence: TGTGCCAGCAGTGAAGTGGGGACAGCACACAATGAGCAGTTCTTC.

V usage is TRBV6-2 or TRBV6-3 and J usage is TRBJ2-1; D gene ambiguous. The J call is doubtful: the DNA matches TRBJ2-7 better. This CDR3 contains 12 residues. Per the germline V gene, CDR1 is MNHEY and CDR2 is SVGEGT. The chain's CDR3 is CASSYPYNEQYF. In DNA form, the CDR3 reads TGTGCCAGCAGTTATCCCTATAATGAGCAGTACTTC.

This clonotype came up a few times. The J gene is TRBJ2-7, the V gene TRBV27; TRBD1 is a possible D gene (5 bases). With 6 bases removed from V and 5 bases from J, the gap between germline ends came to 20 bases. This CDR3 comprises 15 residues. Germline V lookup: CDR1 MNHEY, CDR2 SMNVEV (reference sequence). The CDR3 DNA reads as TGTGCCAGCAGCTCTGGGGCGAACAACCCCAACGAGCAGTACTTC. Translation: CASSSGANNPNEQYF.

This clonotype was found a few times. The chain uses TRBV6-6 and TRBJ2-1; TRBD1 aligns across 11 bases. The J call is doubtful: the DNA matches TRBJ2-7 better. The germline V gene has CDR1 MNHNY and CDR2 SVGAGI (reference sequence). CDR3 length: 14 residues. CDR3: CASRATGQGGEQYF. CDR3 bases: TGTGCCAGCAGAGCCACGGGACAGGGGGGTGAGCAGTACTTC.

The chain links TRBV7-2 to TRBJ2-3; 7 positions match TRBD2. CDR3 length equals 16 residues. With 0 bases clipped from V and 14 bases from J, the junction kept 17 bases outside the gene matches. Germline CDR1 SGHTA, CDR2 FQGNSA. In DNA form, the CDR3 reads TGTGCCAGCAGCTTAGCGGCTAGCGGTGTTAGAGTGGCGCGGTATTTT. Protein: CASSLAASGVRVARYF. The full variable domain, completed using reference TRBV7-2 and TRBJ2-3, is GAGVSQSPSNKVTEKGKDVELRCDPISGHTALYWYRQSLGQGLEFLIYFQGNSAPDKSGLPSDRFSAERTGGSVSTLTIQRTQQEDSAVYLCASSLAASGVRVARYFGPGTRLTVL.